This T cell receptor beta chain derives from a study of metastatic and nonmetastatic thyroid tumors (dated by TCRdb to 2020 to 2021). Broadly, across the study: The researchers compared repertoires between peripheral blood samples and tumor or nodule tissue samples from patients with malignant or benign thyroid disease. Study-wide findings and limitations: In both blood and tumor samples, malignant tumors were reported to have significantly higher TCR beta diversity than benign nodules.

The library was prepared using PCR. For sequencing, an Illumina HiSeq 4000 was employed. The TCR beta-chain CDR3 region of each patient was profiled by high-throughput sequencing. The study's processing was this. The researchers built a classifier to tell apart papillary thyroid cancer patients with distant metastasis, based on CDR3 differences among clinicopathological groups. The Shannon index was used to assess repertoire diversity, and the Morisita-Horn index was used to assess tumor-blood repertoire similarity. TCRdb handled the public reads itself, with Q25 trimming in fastp and clone calling in MiXCR, and kept productive beta chains. TCRdb, not the authors, supplied the V and J calls. The sample yields around 53,000 clones; about 15% were counted once. The top ten clones comprise under 3% of the sample. For CDR1 and CDR2, the germline V gene lists MDHEN and SYDVKM. From V the trimming removes 6 bases and from J it removes 1 base, while the gene matches leave 8 bases of the junction unaccounted for. There are 16 amino acids in the CDR3, from cysteine to phenylalanine inclusive. Just the 48-base CDR3 DNA is kept, in frame starting at base 1.

This clone occurred many times. The target of this receptor is not known. Base quality data are lacking; no much larger clone is found one base away. None of the patients had been given any treatment before thyroid surgery. The study retrospectively analysed patient clinical samples collected from about 2011 to 2018 using T-cell receptor beta sequencing. The chain employs TRBV28 and TRBJ2-2, and 7 junctional nucleotides match TRBD1. Sequenced material: blood. This TCR derives from a female donor with papillary thyroid cancer or a benign thyroid nodule (not recorded which). Some clones in this sample may be carry-over from other donors' samples. At the DNA level, the sequence is TGTGCCAGCAGGCTTCGGGACAGACTGAACACCGGGGAGCTGTTTTTT. The resulting protein is CASRLRDRLNTGELFF.